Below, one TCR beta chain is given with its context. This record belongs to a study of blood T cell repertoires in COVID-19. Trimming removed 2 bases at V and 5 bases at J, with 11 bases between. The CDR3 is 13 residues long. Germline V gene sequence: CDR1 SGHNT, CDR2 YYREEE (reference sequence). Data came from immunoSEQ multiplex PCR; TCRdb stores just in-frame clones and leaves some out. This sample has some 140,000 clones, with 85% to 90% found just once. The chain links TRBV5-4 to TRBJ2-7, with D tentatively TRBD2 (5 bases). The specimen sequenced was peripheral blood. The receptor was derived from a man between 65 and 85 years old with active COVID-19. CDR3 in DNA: TGTGCCAGCAGCTTAGGGAGTCGAAACGAGCAGTACTTC. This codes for CASSLGSRNEQYF. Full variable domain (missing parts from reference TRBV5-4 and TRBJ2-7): ETGVTQSPTHLIKTRGQQVTLRCSSQSGHNTVSWYQQALGQGPQFIFQYYREEENGRGNFPPRFSGLQFPNYSSELNVNALELDDSALYLCASSLGSRNEQYFGPGTRLTVT.